This T cell receptor (beta chain) was found in a study of shared clonotypes between healthy human individuals. CDR1 is SGHDN and CDR2 is FVKESK in the germline V gene. The germline V and J ends were trimmed by 2 bases and 0 bases, with 8 bases remaining between them. This CDR3 region has 15 residues. Sequencing used immunoSEQ multiplex PCR; TCRdb keeps in-frame clones, though not all of them. The sample holds roughly 2,300,000 clones, under 95% seen once. The origin of this receptor is a man between 18 and 29 years old in good health. Some clones in this sample may be carry-over from other donors' samples. The chain joins TRBV14 to TRBJ2-1, with D hard to call. Sequenced input: naive CD4+ T cells from PBMCs. The subset is: CD45RA+ positively selected. CDR3 bases: TGTGCCAGCAGCCAAATAGGTGCCTCCTACAATGAGCAGTTCTTC. Translated: CASSQIGASYNEQFF.